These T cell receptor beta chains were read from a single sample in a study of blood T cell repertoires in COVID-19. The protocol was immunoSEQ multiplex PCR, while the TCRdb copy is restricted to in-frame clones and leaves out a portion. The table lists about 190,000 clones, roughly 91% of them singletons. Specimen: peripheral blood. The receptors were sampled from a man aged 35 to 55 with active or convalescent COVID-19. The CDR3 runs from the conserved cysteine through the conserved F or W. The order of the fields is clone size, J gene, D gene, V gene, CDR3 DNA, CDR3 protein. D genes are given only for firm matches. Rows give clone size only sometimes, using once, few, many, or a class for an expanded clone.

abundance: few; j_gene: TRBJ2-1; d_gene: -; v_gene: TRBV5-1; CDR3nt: TGCGCCAGCAGAGAGGTAAGCTCCTACAATGAGCAGTTCTTC; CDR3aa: CASREVSSYNEQFF
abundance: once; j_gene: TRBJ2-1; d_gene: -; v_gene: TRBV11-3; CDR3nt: TGTGCCAGCAGCTTAGGGGTCGGGGGTAAGAATGAGCAGTTCTTC; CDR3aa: CASSLGVGGKNEQFF
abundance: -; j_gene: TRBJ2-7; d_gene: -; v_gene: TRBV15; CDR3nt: TGTGCCACCAGTCCTAAGCGGACGAGCTCCTACGAGCAGTACTTC; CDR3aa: CATSPKRTSSYEQYF
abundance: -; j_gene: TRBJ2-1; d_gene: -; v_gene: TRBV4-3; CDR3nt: TGCGCCAGCAGCCCGAACCCAGAATACAATGAGCAGTTCTTC; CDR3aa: CASSPNPEYNEQFF
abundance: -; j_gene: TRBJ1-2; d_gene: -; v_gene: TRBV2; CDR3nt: TGTGCCAGCAAGAGTGTGGAGCCTGGCTACACCTTC; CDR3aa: CASKSVEPGYTF
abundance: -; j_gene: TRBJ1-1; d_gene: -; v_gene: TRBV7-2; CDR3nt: TGTGCCAGCAGCTCAGATATGAACACTGAAGCTTTCTTT; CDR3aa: CASSSDMNTEAFF
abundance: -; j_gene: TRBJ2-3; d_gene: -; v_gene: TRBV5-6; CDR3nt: TGTGCCAGCAGCTTGGTAAACTGGGCAACCTCAGGCACAGATACGCAGTATTTT; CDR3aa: CASSLVNWATSGTDTQYF
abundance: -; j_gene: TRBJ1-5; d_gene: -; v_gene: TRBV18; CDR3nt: TGTGCCAGCTCAGCCACCGGGCAGGGTATAGGCAATCAGCCCCAGCATTTT; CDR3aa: CASSATGQGIGNQPQHF
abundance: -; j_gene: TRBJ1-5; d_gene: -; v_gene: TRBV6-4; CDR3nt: TGTGCCAGCAGTGAATCTAGGGGACTCCCTTGCAATCAGCCCCAGCATTTT; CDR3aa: CASSESRGLPCNQPQHF
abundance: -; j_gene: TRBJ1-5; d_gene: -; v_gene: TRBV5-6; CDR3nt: TGTGCCAGCAATTCTTGGGGGGTCGGTAGCAATCAGCCCCAGCATTTT; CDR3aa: CASNSWGVGSNQPQHF
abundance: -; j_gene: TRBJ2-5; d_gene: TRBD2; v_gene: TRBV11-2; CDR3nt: TGTGCCAGCAGCTTAGGCGGGGGGGCGATAGAGACCCAGTACTTC; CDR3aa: CASSLGGGAIETQYF
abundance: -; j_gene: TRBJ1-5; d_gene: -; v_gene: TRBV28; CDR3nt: TGTGCCAGCAGCTCGACGGCAGGAAAGTATAGCAATCAGCCCCAGCATTTT; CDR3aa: CASSSTAGKYSNQPQHF
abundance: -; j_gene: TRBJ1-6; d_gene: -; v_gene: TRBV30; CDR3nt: TGTGCCTGGAGCCATACAGGGATCGACAATTCACCCCTCCACTTT; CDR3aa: CAWSHTGIDNSPLHF
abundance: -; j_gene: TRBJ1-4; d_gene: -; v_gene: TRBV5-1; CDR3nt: TGCGCCAGCAGCCCTGAGAGGGCGGGAGAAAAACTGTTTTTT; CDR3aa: CASSPERAGEKLFF
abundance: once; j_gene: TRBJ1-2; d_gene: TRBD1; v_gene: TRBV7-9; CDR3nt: TGTGCCAGCAGCTGGGGACAGCAAGGTGGTGGCTACACCTTC; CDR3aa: CASSWGQQGGGYTF
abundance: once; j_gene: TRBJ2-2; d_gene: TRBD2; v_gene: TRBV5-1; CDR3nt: TGCGCCAGCAGCTTCTCTAGCGGGAGCGGCGGGGAGCTGTTTTTT; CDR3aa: CASSFSSGSGGELFF
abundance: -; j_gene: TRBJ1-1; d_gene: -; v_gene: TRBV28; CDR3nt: TGTGCCACCCAGGGAACACCAGGGGTGGGCACTGAAGCTTTCTTT; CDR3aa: CATQGTPGVGTEAFF
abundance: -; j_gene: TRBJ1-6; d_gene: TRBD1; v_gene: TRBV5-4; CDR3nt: TGTGCCAGCAGCTTGACAGGGGTTAGATCACCCCTCCACTTT; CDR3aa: CASSLTGVRSPLHF
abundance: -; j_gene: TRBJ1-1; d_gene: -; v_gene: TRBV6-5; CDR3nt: TGTGCCAGCAGTTACTCGAACAGGTTGAACACTGAAGCTTTCTTT; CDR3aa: CASSYSNRLNTEAFF
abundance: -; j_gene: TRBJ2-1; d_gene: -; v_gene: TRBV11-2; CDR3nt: TGTGCCAGCAGCTTAGGGGCAGGGGCCAATGAGCAGTTCTTC; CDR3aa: CASSLGAGANEQFF
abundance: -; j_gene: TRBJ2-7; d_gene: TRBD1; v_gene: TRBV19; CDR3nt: TGTGCCACATCTCGGGACAGGGGCTACGAGCAGTACTTC; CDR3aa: CATSRDRGYEQYF
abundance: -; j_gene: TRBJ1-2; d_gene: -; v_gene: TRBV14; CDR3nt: TGTGCCAGCAGCCAAGGGACAAGAATAGGCTACACCTTC; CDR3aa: CASSQGTRIGYTF
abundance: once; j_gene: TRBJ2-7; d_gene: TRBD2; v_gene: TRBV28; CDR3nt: TGTGCCAGCAGGCCGAGGGGCGGGGGTTCATACGAGCAGTACTTC; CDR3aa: CASRPRGGGSYEQYF
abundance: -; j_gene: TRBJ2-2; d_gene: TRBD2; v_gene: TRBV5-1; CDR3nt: TGCGCCAGCAGCACCGAACTAGCGGGAGTGAACACCGGGGAGCTGTTTTTT; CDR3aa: CASSTELAGVNTGELFF
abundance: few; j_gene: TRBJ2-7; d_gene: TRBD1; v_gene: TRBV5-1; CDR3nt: TGCGCCAGCAGCTCCCGGGACAGACTATCCTACGAGCAGTACTTC; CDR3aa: CASSSRDRLSYEQYF
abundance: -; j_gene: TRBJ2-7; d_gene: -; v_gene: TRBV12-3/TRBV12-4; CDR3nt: TGTGCCAGCAGTGAACAGGGCTACGAGCAGTACTTC; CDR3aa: CASSEQGYEQYF
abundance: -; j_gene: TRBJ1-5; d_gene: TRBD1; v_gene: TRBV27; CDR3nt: TGTGCCAGCAGCCCAACCCCGGGACAGAATCAGCCCCAGCATTTT; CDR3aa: CASSPTPGQNQPQHF
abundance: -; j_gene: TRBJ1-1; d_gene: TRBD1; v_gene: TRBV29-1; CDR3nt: TGCAGCGTTTGGACAGGGGCGGCAGCTTTCTTT; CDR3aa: CSVWTGAAAFF
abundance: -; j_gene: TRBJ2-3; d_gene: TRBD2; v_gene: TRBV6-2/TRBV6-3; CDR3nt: TGTGCCAGCAGTTACCCCCCTGGACTAGCGGGGAGCACAGATACGCAGTATTTT; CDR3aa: CASSYPPGLAGSTDTQYF
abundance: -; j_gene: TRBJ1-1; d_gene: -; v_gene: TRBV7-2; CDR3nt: TGTGCCAGCAGCAGGACAGCGAACACTGAAGCTTTCTTT; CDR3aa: CASSRTANTEAFF
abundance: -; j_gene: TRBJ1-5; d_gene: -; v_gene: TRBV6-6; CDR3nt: TGTGCCAGCAGTTACTCTACACTATATCAGCCCCAGCATTTT; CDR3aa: CASSYSTLYQPQHF
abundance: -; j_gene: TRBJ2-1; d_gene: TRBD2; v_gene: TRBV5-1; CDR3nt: TGCGCCAGCAGCCCCCCAGCGGGAGTGGGTAATGAGCAGTTCTTC; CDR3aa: CASSPPAGVGNEQFF
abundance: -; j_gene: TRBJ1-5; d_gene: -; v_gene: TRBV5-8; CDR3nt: TGTGCCAGCAGCCCGGGATCTTATAGCAATCAGCCCCAGCATTTT; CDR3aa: CASSPGSYSNQPQHF
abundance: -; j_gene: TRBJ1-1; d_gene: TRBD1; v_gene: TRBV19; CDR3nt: TGTGCCAGTACCGGACAGGGACGAGGTGAAGCTTTCTTT; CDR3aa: CASTGQGRGEAFF
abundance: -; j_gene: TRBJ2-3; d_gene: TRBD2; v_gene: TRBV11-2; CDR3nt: TGTGCCAGCAGCTTACGAATTAGCGGGGGGGGCACAGATACGCAGTATTTT; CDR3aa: CASSLRISGGGTDTQYF
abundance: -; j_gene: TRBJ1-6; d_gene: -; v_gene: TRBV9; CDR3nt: TGTGCCAGCAGCGAGAGCCCTCAGGGCCTTCGTTCACCCCTCCACTTT; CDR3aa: CASSESPQGLRSPLHF
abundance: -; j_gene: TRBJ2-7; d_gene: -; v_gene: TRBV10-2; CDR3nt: TGCGCCAGCAGTCGGACAGCGTCCTTGGTCAACGAGCAGTACTTC; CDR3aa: CASSRTASLVNEQYF
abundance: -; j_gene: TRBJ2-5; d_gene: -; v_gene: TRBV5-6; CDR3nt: TGTGCCAGCAGCTTTATTTTAAGTCGGCAAGAGACCCAGTACTTC; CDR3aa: CASSFILSRQETQYF
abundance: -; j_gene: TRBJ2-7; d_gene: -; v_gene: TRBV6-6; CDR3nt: TGTGCCAGCAGTTACGGGTTTGACAGACCCTACGAGCAGTACTTC; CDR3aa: CASSYGFDRPYEQYF
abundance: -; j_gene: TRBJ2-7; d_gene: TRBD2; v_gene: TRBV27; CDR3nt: TGTGCCAGCAGTTTATATCTAGCGGGATTGTACGAGCAGTACTTC; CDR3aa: CASSLYLAGLYEQYF
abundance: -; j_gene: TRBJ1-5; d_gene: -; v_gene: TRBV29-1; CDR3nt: TGCAGCGTTGGTGGGGGGGGTCAGCCCCAGCATTTT; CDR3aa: CSVGGGGQPQHF
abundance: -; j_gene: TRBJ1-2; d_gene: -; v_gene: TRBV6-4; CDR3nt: TGTGCCAGCAGTGACAGGGGGTATGGCTACACCTTC; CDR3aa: CASSDRGYGYTF
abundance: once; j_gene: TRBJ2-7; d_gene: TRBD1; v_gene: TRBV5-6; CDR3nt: TGTGCCAGCAGCCCAATGGACAGGAGCTCCTACGAGCAGTACTTC; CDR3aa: CASSPMDRSSYEQYF
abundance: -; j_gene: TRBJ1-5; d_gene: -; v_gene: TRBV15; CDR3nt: TGTGCCACCAGCGAAAGGAACGGGGGTCCAATGGGCAATCAGCCCCAGCATTTT; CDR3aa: CATSERNGGPMGNQPQHF
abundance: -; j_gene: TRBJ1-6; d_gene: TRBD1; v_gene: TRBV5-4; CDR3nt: TGTGCCAGCAGCCCAGGGACAGGGGGGAGCTCCTATAATTCACCCCTCCACTTT; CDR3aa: CASSPGTGGSSYNSPLHF
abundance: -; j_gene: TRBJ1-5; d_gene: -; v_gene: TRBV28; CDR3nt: TGTGCCAGTCACTCGGGGAGCAATCAGCCCCAGCATTTT; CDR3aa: CASHSGSNQPQHF
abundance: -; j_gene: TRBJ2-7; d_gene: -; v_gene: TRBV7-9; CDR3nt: TGTGCCAGCAGCTTAGCGGGAGAGTCCTACGAGCAGTACTTC; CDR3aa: CASSLAGESYEQYF
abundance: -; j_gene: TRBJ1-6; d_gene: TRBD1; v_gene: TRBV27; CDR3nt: TGTGCCAGCGGCGACAGGGTGGGTTCACCCCTCCACTTT; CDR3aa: CASGDRVGSPLHF
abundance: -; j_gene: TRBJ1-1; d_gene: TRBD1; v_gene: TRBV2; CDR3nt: TGTGCCAGCAGTGGTCAGGGGGTGACTGAAGCTTTCTTT; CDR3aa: CASSGQGVTEAFF
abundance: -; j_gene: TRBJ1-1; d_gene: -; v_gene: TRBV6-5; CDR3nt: TGTGCCAGTATGAGGGGGGGTATGAACACTGAAGCTTTCTTT; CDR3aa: CASMRGGMNTEAFF
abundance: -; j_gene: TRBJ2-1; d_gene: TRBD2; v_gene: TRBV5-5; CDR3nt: TGTGCCAGCAGCTTTGGAAGCGGGGTCTACAATGAGCAGTTCTTC; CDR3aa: CASSFGSGVYNEQFF
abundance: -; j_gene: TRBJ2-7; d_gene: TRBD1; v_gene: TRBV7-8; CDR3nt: TGTGCCAGCAGCACATCCGGGACAGGCTACGAGCAGTACTTC; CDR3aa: CASSTSGTGYEQYF
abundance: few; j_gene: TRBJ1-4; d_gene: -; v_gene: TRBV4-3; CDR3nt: TGCGCCAGCAGCCAAGATACAGGATCTAATGAAAAACTGTTTTTT; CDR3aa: CASSQDTGSNEKLFF